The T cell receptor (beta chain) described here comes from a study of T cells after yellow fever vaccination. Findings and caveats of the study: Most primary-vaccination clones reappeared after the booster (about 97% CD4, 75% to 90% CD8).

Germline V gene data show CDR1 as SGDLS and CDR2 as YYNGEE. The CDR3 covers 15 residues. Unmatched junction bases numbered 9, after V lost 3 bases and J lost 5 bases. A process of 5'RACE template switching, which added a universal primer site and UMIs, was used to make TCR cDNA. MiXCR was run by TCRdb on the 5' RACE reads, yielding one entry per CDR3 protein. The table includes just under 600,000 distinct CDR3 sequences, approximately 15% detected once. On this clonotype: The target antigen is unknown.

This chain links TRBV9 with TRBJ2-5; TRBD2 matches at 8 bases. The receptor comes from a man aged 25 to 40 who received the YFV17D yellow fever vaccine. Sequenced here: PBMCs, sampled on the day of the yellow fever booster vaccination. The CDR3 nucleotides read TGTGCCAGCAGCGGCCGGTCGGGACTAGGGGAGACCCAGTACTTC. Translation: CASSGRSGLGETQYF. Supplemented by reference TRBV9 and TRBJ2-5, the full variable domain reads DSGVTQTPKHLITATGQRVTLRCSPRSGDLSVYWYQQSLDQGLQFLIQYYNGEERAKGNILERFSAQQFPDLHSELNLSSLELGDSALYFCASSGRSGLGETQYFGPGTRLLVL.